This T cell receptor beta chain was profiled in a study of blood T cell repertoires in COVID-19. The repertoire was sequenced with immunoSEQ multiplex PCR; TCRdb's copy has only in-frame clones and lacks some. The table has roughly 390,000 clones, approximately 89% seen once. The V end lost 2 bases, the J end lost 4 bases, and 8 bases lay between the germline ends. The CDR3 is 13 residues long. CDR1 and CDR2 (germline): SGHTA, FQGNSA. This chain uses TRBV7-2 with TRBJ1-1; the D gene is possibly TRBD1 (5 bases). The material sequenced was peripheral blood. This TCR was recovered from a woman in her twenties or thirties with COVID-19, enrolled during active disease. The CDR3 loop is CASSLWGGTEAFF. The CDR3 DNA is TGTGCCAGCAGCTTATGGGGGGGCACTGAAGCTTTCTTT. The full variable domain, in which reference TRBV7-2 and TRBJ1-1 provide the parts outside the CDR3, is GAGVSQSPSNKVTEKGKDVELRCDPISGHTALYWYRQSLGQGLEFLIYFQGNSAPDKSGLPSDRFSAERTGGSVSTLTIQRTQQEDSAVYLCASSLWGGTEAFFGQGTRLTVV.